This paragraph covers one T cell receptor beta chain sequence. What it binds is unknown. The sample belongs to a study of beta chain features in type 1 diabetes. General study results and limits: Since sequencing was performed on cDNA, cells with high TCR expression could be over-represented.

V was cut by 2 bases and J by 0 bases, with 8 bases left in between. CDR3 length equals 14 residues. From germline, CDR1 is GTSNPN and CDR2 SVGIG (reference sequence). Isolated RNA was reverse transcribed in full, so expressed TCRB transcripts were sequenced. Measured with immunoSEQ multiplex PCR; TCRdb has only the in-frame clones, and not every one. The repertoire holds under 500,000 clones, with 25% to 35% as singletons. The V and J genes are TRBV30 and TRBJ1-5; weak D call: TRBD1 (5 bases). Sample: naive CD4+ T cells from blood. The sequence was obtained from a man aged 18-30 years in good health. The CDR3 sequence: CAWSRDLSNQPQHF. The CDR3 DNA sequence: TGTGCCTGGAGTCGGGACCTTAGCAATCAGCCCCAGCATTTT.